This T cell receptor beta chain was retrieved from a study of T-cell reconstitution after alpha-beta-depleted transplantation in children. Trimming removed 6 bases from V and 3 bases from J; junction bases left unmatched: 5. The CDR3 sequence is 14 residues long. CDR1 and CDR2 (germline): MGHDK, SYGVNS. The sample holds a few counts of this clonotype. Unique molecular identifiers were incorporated into the prepared TCRbeta library. TCRdb used MiXCR to reprocess the PCR reads, holding one entry per CDR3 protein. The data contain 450,000 to 500,000 distinct CDR3 sequences, approximately 12% of them singletons.

The chain combines TRBV25-1 with TRBJ1-3; 7 bases are shared with TRBD1. The receptor was derived from a human donor who donated a stem cell graft to a child with combined immunodeficiency. The sample in question was PBMCs from the stem cell graft donor, obtained from the stem cell graft. The CDR3 region has the DNA TGTGCCAGCAGCAGGGGGGGAGATGGAAACACCATATATTTT. Its translation is CASSRGGDGNTIYF.